This record concerns one T cell receptor beta chain sequence. Its antigen is still unknown. These data originate in a study of cytomegalovirus exposure and HLA in healthy donors. In the study overall: In a previous analysis, nearly 120 million unique TCR beta sequences were found from about 190 million T cells. General study points: By a later analysis, the bulk of CMV-associated TCR beta chains appeared HLA-restricted. Apart from CMV serostatus, no immune exposure information was available.

PCR employed 60 Vbeta and 13 Jbeta primers. Assay: immunoSEQ multiplex PCR; the TCRdb copy retains only in-frame clones and omits some. The sample carries more than 85,000 clones, roughly three quarters recorded once. The V and J ends lost 6 bases and 0 bases, in that order; junction bases with no gene match: 10. Germline CDR1 reads MDHEN; CDR2 reads SYDVKM. This CDR3 contains 17 residues. The clonotype originates from a man in his thirties or forties in good health and CMV-seronegative. The chain joins TRBV28 to TRBJ2-1, with TRBD2 matching 8 bases. The sequencing input was PBMCs. CDR3 region: CASRSETSGSSYNEQFF. CDR3 in DNA: TGTGCCAGCAGGTCTGAAACTAGCGGAAGCTCCTACAATGAGCAGTTCTTC.